This record looks at one T cell receptor (beta chain) sequence and its context. The antigen is undetermined. PCR was performed a second time for roughly 7 to 12 cycles using a sample-barcoded 5' primer and a J-beta primer mix. One entry per CDR3 protein results from TCRdb running MiXCR on the 5' RACE reads. The sample lists more than 800,000 distinct CDR3 sequences; 45% were seen once. This sample stems from a study of blood T cells in healthy people across ages. The study's findings and limits: Naive T cell percentage showed a strong correlation with TCR beta diversity. Estimated diversity across one million T cells was deemed an underestimate.

This clonotype was obtained from an older woman in good health. Sequenced material: blood.

In DNA, the CDR3 is TGTGCCAGCAGTTTGGCGGACATTCACTCCTACGAGCAGTACTTC. Encoded protein: CASSLADIHSYEQYF. This chain uses TRBV12-3 or TRBV12-4 with TRBJ2-7, with D tentatively TRBD1 (5 bases). Trimming left V 3 bases short and J 0 bases short, with 12 bases between. CDR3 length equals 15 residues.